This T cell receptor beta chain was captured in a study of T cells after yellow fever vaccination. At least ten counts were recorded for this clonotype. A universal primer site and UMIs were added as TCR cDNA was made by 5'RACE template switching. TCRdb itself ran the 5' RACE reads through MiXCR, one entry per CDR3 protein. The data show tens of thousands of distinct CDR3 sequences, less than 3.5% seen once. The CDR3 is 15 amino acids. Per germline, CDR1 LNHNV and CDR2 YYDKDF (reference sequence). The germline V and J ends were trimmed by 0 bases and 0 bases, with 8 bases remaining between them. The receptor comes from a man between 18 and 29 years old who received the YFV17D yellow fever vaccine. This material consisted of PBMCs, either bulk or a sorted T-cell subset (CD4+, CD8+, memory, or dextramer-sorted; not recorded which), taken roughly 47 days after the first yellow fever vaccination. The chain uses TRBV15 and TRBJ1-2, with D uncertain. As DNA, the CDR3 is TGTGCCACCAGCAGAGATAAACCTTCTAACTATGGCTACACCTTC. Protein: CATSRDKPSNYGYTF.